This T cell receptor (beta chain) was documented in a study of graft-versus-host responses after intestinal transplantation. The overall study: Isolated intestinal, liver-intestinal, or multivisceral transplants were what recipients had. Each patient got anti-thymocyte globulin induction, then tacrolimus and steroids for approximately three years.

Tissue from the graft was processed to free its intraepithelial and lamina propria lymphocytes. General study findings and limits: Association was observed between peak circulating GvH clone levels and early post-transplant HvG declines. High graft-versus-host to host-versus-graft clonal ratios were seen in allografts of patients with graft-donor T cell macrochimerism.

Only a few counts were recorded for this clone. Antigen specificity is unknown. The assay was immunoSEQ multiplex PCR, and TCRdb's table has in-frame clones only and misses some. The sample has just under 8,000 clones, around 72% seen once. The source of this sequence is a human patient who received an intestinal transplant, so some T cells may come from the graft donor. Specimen: ileum tissue, collected 226 days after intestinal transplant.

CDR3 amino acids: CASSLLETGFGNTIYF. Written as DNA, the CDR3 is TGTGCCAGCAGTTTATTGGAGACAGGGTTTGGAAACACCATATATTTT. This chain joins TRBV28 and TRBJ1-3; the match to TRBD1 covers 7 bases. Germline V gene data show CDR1 as MDHEN and CDR2 as SYDVKM. J gave up 3 bases and V 1 base, and 6 bases lay outside the gene matches. This CDR3 has 16 amino acids. The full variable domain, with the rest looked up from reference TRBV28 and TRBJ1-3, is DVKVTQSSRYLVKRTGEKVFLECVQDMDHENMFWYRQDPGLGLRLIYFSYDVKMKEKGDIPEGYSVSREKKERFSLILESASTNQTSMYLCASSLLETGFGNTIYFGEGSWLTVV.